This T cell receptor beta chain comes out of a study of cytomegalovirus exposure and HLA in healthy donors. V was shortened by 2 bases and J by 9 bases, with 13 bases between the two germline ends. Germline CDR1 and CDR2: ENHRY and SYGVKD. The CDR3 covers 13 residues. PCR used 60 Vbeta primers and 13 Jbeta primers. Method: immunoSEQ multiplex PCR; TCRdb's copy keeps in-frame clones and lacks some. This table has under 35,000 clones, less than 55% appearing once. This clone was seen a few times. The TCR comes from a woman in her 50s in good health and CMV-seronegative. Sequencing input: PBMCs. The chain is built from TRBV10-3 and TRBJ1-2; D gene unclear. The CDR3 loop is CAISEPPVRSYTF. The DNA for the CDR3 is TGTGCCATCAGTGAGCCCCCGGTGAGGAGCTACACCTTC.